These T cell receptor beta chains were read from a single sample in a study of cytomegalovirus exposure and HLA in healthy donors. Assay: immunoSEQ multiplex PCR; the TCRdb copy retains only in-frame clones and omits some. The table records about 110,000 clones, roughly 70% of them present only once. Source material: PBMCs. These receptors all stem from a man aged 40-55 years in good health and CMV-seropositive. Each CDR3 is given with its conserved first and last residue. The D gene is left open where the match is weak. Clone size is stated in some rows and not others, as once, few, many or a class when expanded.

J: TRBJ2-1
size: -
V: TRBV4-3
D: TRBD1
CDR3: CASSQDDMGTGPYNEQFF

J: TRBJ2-2
size: -
V: TRBV27
D: TRBD2
CDR3: CASSLSAGGTGELFF

J: TRBJ2-2
size: -
V: TRBV5-1
D: -
CDR3: CASSLGQGFTGELFF

J: TRBJ2-1
size: -
V: TRBV19
D: -
CDR3: CASSISAGLYNEQFF

J: TRBJ1-2
size: -
V: TRBV28
D: -
CDR3: CASSPGAVYGYTF

J: TRBJ1-1
size: -
V: TRBV5-1
D: TRBD1
CDR3: CASSTNPTGTGAFF

J: TRBJ2-5
size: -
V: TRBV5-1
D: -
CDR3: CASSLVTAVSQTQYF

J: TRBJ2-2
size: once
V: TRBV29-1
D: -
CDR3: CSGQGTTGELFF

J: TRBJ1-6
size: -
V: TRBV27
D: -
CDR3: CASSLRLSQGSPLHF

J: TRBJ2-2
size: -
V: TRBV7-8
D: TRBD2
CDR3: CASSLPLAANTGELFF

J: TRBJ2-1
size: few
V: TRBV27
D: TRBD2
CDR3: CASTESSGPSDEQFF

J: TRBJ1-1
size: -
V: TRBV5-1
D: -
CDR3: CASRAGPKTEAFF

J: TRBJ2-5
size: -
V: TRBV7-6
D: TRBD1
CDR3: CASSPRLGQGLETQYF

J: TRBJ1-1
size: -
V: TRBV4-3
D: -
CDR3: CASSQDRGFTEAFF

J: TRBJ1-1
size: few
V: TRBV9
D: -
CDR3: CASSVTPLGATEAFF

J: TRBJ2-5
size: -
V: TRBV19
D: -
CDR3: CASSVTLSPGLRIETQYF

J: TRBJ1-2
size: -
V: TRBV19
D: -
CDR3: CASSPDGAFANYGYTF

J: TRBJ1-2
size: -
V: TRBV5-1
D: -
CDR3: CASSLAQGSEGYTF

J: TRBJ2-2
size: -
V: TRBV5-1
D: TRBD1
CDR3: CASSLRPQGALNTGELFF

J: TRBJ2-3
size: -
V: TRBV5-4
D: TRBD2
CDR3: CASSLTSGSWADTQYF

J: TRBJ1-1
size: few
V: TRBV10-1
D: TRBD1
CDR3: CASSPGTGGERAEAFF

J: TRBJ2-5
size: -
V: TRBV5-1
D: TRBD2
CDR3: CASSEILAGGTETQYF

J: TRBJ1-2
size: -
V: TRBV6-1
D: -
CDR3: CASSENIRYGYTF